The rows below give T cell receptor beta chains drawn from one sample of a study of regulatory T cells in long-lasting Graves disease. TCRdb ran MiXCR on the multiplex PCR reads and lists one entry per CDR3 protein. The repertoire consists of hundreds of thousands of distinct CDR3 sequences, with more than 10% occurring once and the leading ten covering around 9.3%. These records were also assigned to another study, of T cells in Graves' hyperthyroidism and ophthalmopathy.

This specimen was peripheral blood mononuclear cells (PBMCs), taken at new diagnosis, from a patient treated with antithyroid drugs. The receptors originated from a woman aged 30 to 39 with Graves disease. CDR3s include the opening cysteine and the closing phenylalanine or tryptophan. The order of the fields is CDR3 length, D gene, J gene, V gene, clone size, CDR3 DNA, CDR3 protein. D genes are given only for firm matches. Only part of the rows carry a size: once, few, many, or a class if the clone is expanded.

14	TRBD1	TRBJ2-3	TRBV5-1	few	TGCGCCAGCAGCTTTACAGGGGTTGGAGATACGCAGTATTTT	CASSFTGVGDTQYF
15	NA	TRBJ1-1	TRBV6-1	many	TGTGCCAGCACCCCAAGGGCAGGCTCGGGCACTGAAGCTTTCTTT	CASTPRAGSGTEAFF
14	TRBD2	TRBJ2-7	TRBV5-4	many	TGTGCCAGCAGCCTGCGGGTAGCGGGAGACGAGCAGTACTTC	CASSLRVAGDEQYF
15	NA	TRBJ2-7	TRBV28	many	TGTGCCAGCAGTCGAGCGGGTGTTACCTCCTACGAGCAGTACTTC	CASSRAGVTSYEQYF
15	TRBD1	TRBJ2-1	TRBV19	many	TGTGCCAGTAGTACGACCGGGACAGGGGTCAATGAGCAGTTCTTC	CASSTTGTGVNEQFF
16	TRBD2	TRBJ2-1	TRBV27	many	TGTGCCAGCAGTGCAGGGACTAGCGGGAGGGGGGATGAGCAGTTCTTC	CASSAGTSGRGDEQFF
13	TRBD1	TRBJ1-2	TRBV2	many	TGTGCCAGCACCGGGACAGGGGTCTATGGCTACACCTTC	CASTGTGVYGYTF
17	TRBD2	TRBJ2-7	TRBV4-3	many	TGCGCCAGCAGCCAAGGATATAGCGGGAGTCAATCTTACGAGCAGTACTTC	CASSQGYSGSQSYEQYF
17	NA	TRBJ2-2	TRBV6-2/TRBV6-3	NA	TGTGCCAGCAGCCCCACCAGCCCCTCCGCGAACACCGGGGAGCTGTTTTTT	CASSPTSPSANTGELFF
13	NA	TRBJ2-3	TRBV5-1	many	TGCGCCAGCAGCTTCGCCCCCTCAGATACGCAGTATTTT	CASSFAPSDTQYF
12	TRBD2	TRBJ2-7	TRBV30	many	TGTGCTGGGACTACAGCTGCCTACGAGCAGTACTTC	CAGTTAAYEQYF
13	NA	TRBJ2-3	TRBV28	few	TGTGCCAGCGTAGGGGTGATTCTCGATACGCAGTATTTT	CASVGVILDTQYF
13	NA	TRBJ1-2	TRBV5-1	few	TGCGCCAGCAGCTTCGCGATTAACTATGGCTACACCTTC	CASSFAINYGYTF
13	NA	TRBJ2-3	TRBV7-2	few	TGTGCCAGCAGCTTTAAAAGGAAAGATACGCAGTATTTT	CASSFKRKDTQYF